This TCR beta chain was sequenced in a study of CD8+ T cells in alopecia areata. This clone showed up many times. Looked up from germline, CDR1 is LGHNA and CDR2 is YNFKEQ. The CDR3 runs to 16 residues. The V end was cut by 5 bases, the J end by 3 bases, with 18 bases between. It was cDNA, reverse transcribed from extracted RNA, that served as the sequencing template. Produced via immunoSEQ multiplex PCR; TCRdb's table is partial and in-frame only. The table records approximately 98,000 clones, approximately 60% of them present only once. The material sequenced was CD8+ T cells sorted from blood. The sequence derives from a human donor in good health. The chain is built from TRBV4-2 and TRBJ2-3; tentatively, D is TRBD1 (7 bases). CDR3 sequence: CASSYRGGGRTDTQYF. The CDR3, as DNA: TGTGCCAGCAGCTACCGAGGAGGGGGCCGGACAGATACGCAGTATTTT.